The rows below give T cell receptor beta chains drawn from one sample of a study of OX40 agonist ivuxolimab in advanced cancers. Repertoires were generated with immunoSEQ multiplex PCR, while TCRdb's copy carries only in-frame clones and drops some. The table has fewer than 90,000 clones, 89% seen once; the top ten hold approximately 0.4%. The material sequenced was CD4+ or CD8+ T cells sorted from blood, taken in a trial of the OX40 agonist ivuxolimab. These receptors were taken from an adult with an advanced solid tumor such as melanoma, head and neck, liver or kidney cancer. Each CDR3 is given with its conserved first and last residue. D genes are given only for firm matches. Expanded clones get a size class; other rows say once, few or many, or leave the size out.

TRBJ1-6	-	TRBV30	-	TGTGCCTGGACCCTGGACCGTGGGGCACCCCTCCACTTT	CAWTLDRGAPLHF
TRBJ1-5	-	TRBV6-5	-	TGTGCCAGCAGTTACCAACAGAGGCAGCCCCAGCATTTT	CASSYQQRQPQHF
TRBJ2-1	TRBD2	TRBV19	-	TGTGCCAGTAGCAAACTCGGCGGGAGCTCCTACAATGAGCAGTTCTTC	CASSKLGGSSYNEQFF
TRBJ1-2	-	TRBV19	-	TGTGCCAGTAGTATGGGGGGTCTAGGCGGTGGCTACACCTTC	CASSMGGLGGGYTF
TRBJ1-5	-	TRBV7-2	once	TGTGCCAGCAGCTTCGCCAGGGGAAATCAGCCCCAGCATTTT	CASSFARGNQPQHF
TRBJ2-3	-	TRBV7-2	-	TGTGCCAGCAGCCCTCCCTTCGGTACGCAGTATTTT	CASSPPFGTQYF
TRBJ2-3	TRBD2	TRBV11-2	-	TGTGCCAGCAGCCCAAGAGGGGCGGGAGGGCCCGTTCTCACAGATACGCAGTATTTT	CASSPRGAGGPVLTDTQYF
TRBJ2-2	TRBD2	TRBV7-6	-	TGTGCCAGCAGCTTAGCTAGCGGGAGGGCCGGGACCGGGGAGCTGTTTTTT	CASSLASGRAGTGELFF
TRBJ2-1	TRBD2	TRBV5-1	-	TGCGCCAGCAGCTCCTCGACTAGCGGGGGTCTCGATGAGCAGTTCTTC	CASSSSTSGGLDEQFF
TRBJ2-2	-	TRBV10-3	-	TGTGCCATCAGACAGACAGATAACACCGGGGAGCTGTTTTTT	CAIRQTDNTGELFF
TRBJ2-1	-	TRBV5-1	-	TGCGCCAGCGGTCCGGGGGGCGGAAGCTCCTACAATGAGCAGTTCTTC	CASGPGGGSSYNEQFF
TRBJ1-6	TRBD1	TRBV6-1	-	TGTGCCAGCAGTACGACAGGGGGCATTAATTCACCCCTCCACTTT	CASSTTGGINSPLHF
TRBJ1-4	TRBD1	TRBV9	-	TGTGCCAGCAGCGTAGGCGGCACAGGGGGGAATGAAAAACTGTTTTTT	CASSVGGTGGNEKLFF
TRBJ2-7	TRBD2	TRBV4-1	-	TGCGCCAGCAGCCAAGTAGCTGGCGGGAGAGAGCCGAAGTACGAGCAGTACTTC	CASSQVAGGREPKYEQYF
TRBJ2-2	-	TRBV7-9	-	TGTGCCAGCAGCCCGAGGGCCAGCATCTCGAACACCGGGGAGCTGTTTTTT	CASSPRASISNTGELFF
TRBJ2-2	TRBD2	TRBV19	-	TGTGCCAGTAGTAGGGGACTAGCGGAGTACACCGGGGAGCTGTTTTTT	CASSRGLAEYTGELFF
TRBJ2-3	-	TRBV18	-	TGTGCCAGCTCACCACTAGCGGATACAGATACGCAGTATTTT	CASSPLADTDTQYF
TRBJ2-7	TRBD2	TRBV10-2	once	TGCGCCAGTAGGACGACTAGCGGGAGCAAGCAGTACTTC	CASRTTSGSKQYF
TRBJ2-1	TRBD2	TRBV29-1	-	TGCAGCGTTGGACTAGCGGGAGCTCATGAGCAGTTCTTC	CSVGLAGAHEQFF
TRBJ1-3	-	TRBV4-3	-	TGCGCCAGCAGCCAAGACTACACCTACTCTGGAAACACCATATATTTT	CASSQDYTYSGNTIYF
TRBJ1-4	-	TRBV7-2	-	TGTGCCAGCAGCTTAGTTTTTTCGGGGAATGGTAATGAAAAACTGTTTTTT	CASSLVFSGNGNEKLFF
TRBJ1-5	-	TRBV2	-	TGTGCCAGCAGTGAAGACGGGGGGAATCAGCCCCAGCATTTT	CASSEDGGNQPQHF
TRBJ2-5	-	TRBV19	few	TGTGCCAGTAGTATCCTAGGGTTCCAAGAGACCCAGTACTTC	CASSILGFQETQYF
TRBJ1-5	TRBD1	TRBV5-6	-	TGTGCCAGCAGCTCTGGGACAGGGTTCCAGCCCCAGCATTTT	CASSSGTGFQPQHF
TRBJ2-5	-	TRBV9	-	TGTGCCAGCAGCGTAGGGCAGATCCAAGAGACCCAGTACTTC	CASSVGQIQETQYF
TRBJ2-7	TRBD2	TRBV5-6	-	TGTGCCAGCAGCTTGACTAGCGGGAGAAAACACTACGAGCAGTACTTC	CASSLTSGRKHYEQYF
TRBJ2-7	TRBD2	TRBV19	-	TGTGCCAGTACGGGGGGGCTGGGAGAGCAGTACTTC	CASTGGLGEQYF
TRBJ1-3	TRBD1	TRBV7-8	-	TGTGCCAGCAGCTTAGGGACAGGGGGCGGAAACACCATATATTTT	CASSLGTGGGNTIYF
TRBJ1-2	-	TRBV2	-	TGTGCCAGCAGCCAAGAAAGCGTCCTACCGCACTATGGCTACACCTTC	CASSQESVLPHYGYTF
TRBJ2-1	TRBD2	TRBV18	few	TGTGCCAGCTCACCGGGTAGCGGGAGGGCCAATGAGCAGTTCTTC	CASSPGSGRANEQFF
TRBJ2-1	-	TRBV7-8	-	TGTGCCAGCAGCTCAGGACCCCGCAATGAGCAGTTCTTC	CASSSGPRNEQFF
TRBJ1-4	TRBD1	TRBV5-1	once	TGCGCCAGCAGCTTAGAACAGGGGGCACGGGAAGAAAAACTGTTTTTT	CASSLEQGAREEKLFF
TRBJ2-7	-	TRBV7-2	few	TGTGCCAGCAGCTTAGCTCCGGGACCCCGCTACGAGCAGTACTTC	CASSLAPGPRYEQYF
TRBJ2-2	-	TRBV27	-	TGTGCCAGCAGTTCCTTTGGAGGGGGGGCAAACACCGGGGAGCTGTTTTTT	CASSSFGGGANTGELFF
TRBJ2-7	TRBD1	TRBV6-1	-	TGTGCCAGCAGTGACCGGGACAGGATCTCCTACGAGCAGTACTTC	CASSDRDRISYEQYF
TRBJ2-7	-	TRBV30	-	TGTGCCTGGGCTTCCCCATCCGTGGGTGGAGCCACCCTACGCCCCTACGAGCAGTACTTC	CAWASPSVGGATLRPYEQYF
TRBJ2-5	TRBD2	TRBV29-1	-	TGCAGCGTTGGCGGGGGGGCGAGAGAGACCCAGTACTTC	CSVGGGARETQYF
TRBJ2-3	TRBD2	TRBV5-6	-	TGTGCCACCTACCGTAGCGGGAGGGCGTTAGATACGCAGTATTTT	CATYRSGRALDTQYF
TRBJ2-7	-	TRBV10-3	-	TGTGCCATCAGTACCGGGACAGGGCGGTCTAGCGGGAGAGGAGGGGAGCAGTACTTC	CAISTGTGRSSGRGGEQYF
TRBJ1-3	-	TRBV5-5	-	TGTGCCAGCAGCTTGTTGCCGGGCGACTCTGGAAACACCATATATTTT	CASSLLPGDSGNTIYF
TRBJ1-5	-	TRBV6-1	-	TGTGCCAGCACAAGAGAGGGTGACGGCAATCAGCCCCAGCATTTT	CASTREGDGNQPQHF
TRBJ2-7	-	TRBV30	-	TGTGCCTGGAAACAGACCTACGAGCAGTACTTC	CAWKQTYEQYF
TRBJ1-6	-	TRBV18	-	TGTGCCAGCTCACCCGAACCGTTCGAATCACCCCTCCACTTT	CASSPEPFESPLHF
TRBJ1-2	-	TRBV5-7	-	TGTGCCAGCAGCTCGGACCCCGGGCGGTTTGGCTACACCTTC	CASSSDPGRFGYTF
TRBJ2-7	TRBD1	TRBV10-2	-	TGCGCCAGCAGTGAACAGGGGGTCTCCTACGAGCAGTACTTC	CASSEQGVSYEQYF
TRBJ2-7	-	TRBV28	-	TGTGCCAGCATCCCCGTCGTCGGGGGGCAGAGCTACGAGCAGTACTTC	CASIPVVGGQSYEQYF
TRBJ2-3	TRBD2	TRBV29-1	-	TGCAGCGCAACCGGGACTAGCGGCACAGATACGCAGTATTTT	CSATGTSGTDTQYF
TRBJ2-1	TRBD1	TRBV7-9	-	TGTGCCAGCAGCTTAGAATTGATGGGACAGGGCCTCCTAGGGGAGCAGTTCTTC	CASSLELMGQGLLGEQFF
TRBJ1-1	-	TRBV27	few	TGTGCCAGCAGTTTATCGGCACTCATGAACACTGAAGCTTTCTTT	CASSLSALMNTEAFF
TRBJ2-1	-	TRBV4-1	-	TGCGCCAGCAGCCAATACGGGACTTCCGTCGGGGATGAGCAGTTCTTC	CASSQYGTSVGDEQFF
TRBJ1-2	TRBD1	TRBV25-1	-	TGTGCCAGCTCCTCATCGGGACAGGCGCTTAACTATGGCTACACCTTC	CASSSSGQALNYGYTF
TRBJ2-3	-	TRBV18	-	TGTGCCAGCTCCCAGGCGGCCACAGATACGCAGTATTTT	CASSQAATDTQYF
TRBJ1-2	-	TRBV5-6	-	TGTGCCAGCGTCGTGGCGGCAGTCAACTATGGCTACACCTTC	CASVVAAVNYGYTF
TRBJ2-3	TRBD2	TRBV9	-	TGTGCCAGCAGCGTATTGTCTAGCGGAACAGATACGCAGTATTTT	CASSVLSSGTDTQYF
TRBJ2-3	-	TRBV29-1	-	TGCAGCGTTGAATCTAGCACAGATACGCAGTATTTT	CSVESSTDTQYF
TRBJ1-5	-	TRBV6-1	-	TGTGCCAGCAGTGAAGCGGACAATAGCAATCAGCCCCAGCATTTT	CASSEADNSNQPQHF
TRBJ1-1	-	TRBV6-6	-	TGTGCCAGCAGTTACGACAGGAACACTGAAGCTTTCTTT	CASSYDRNTEAFF
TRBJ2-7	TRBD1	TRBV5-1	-	TGCGCCAGCAGCTTGGCCGGGACAGGGGACTACGAGCAGTACTTC	CASSLAGTGDYEQYF
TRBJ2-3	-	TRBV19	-	TGTGCCAGTAGTAAGGGGCCGAGCACAGATACGCAGTATTTT	CASSKGPSTDTQYF